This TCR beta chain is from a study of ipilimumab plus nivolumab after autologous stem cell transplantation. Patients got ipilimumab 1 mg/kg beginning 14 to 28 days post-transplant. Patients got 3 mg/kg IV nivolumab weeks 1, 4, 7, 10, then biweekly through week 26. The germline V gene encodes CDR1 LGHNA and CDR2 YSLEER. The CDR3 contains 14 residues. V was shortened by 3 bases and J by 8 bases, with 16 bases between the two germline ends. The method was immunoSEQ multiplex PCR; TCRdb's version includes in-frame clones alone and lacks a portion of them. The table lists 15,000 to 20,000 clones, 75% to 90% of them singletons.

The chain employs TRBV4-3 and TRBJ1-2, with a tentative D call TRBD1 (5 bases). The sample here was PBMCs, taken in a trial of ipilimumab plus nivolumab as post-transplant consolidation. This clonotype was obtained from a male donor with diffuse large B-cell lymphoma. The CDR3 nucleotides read TGCGCCAGCAGCCAGGGACTCCTGGAACTCGGCTACACCTTC. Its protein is CASSQGLLELGYTF.